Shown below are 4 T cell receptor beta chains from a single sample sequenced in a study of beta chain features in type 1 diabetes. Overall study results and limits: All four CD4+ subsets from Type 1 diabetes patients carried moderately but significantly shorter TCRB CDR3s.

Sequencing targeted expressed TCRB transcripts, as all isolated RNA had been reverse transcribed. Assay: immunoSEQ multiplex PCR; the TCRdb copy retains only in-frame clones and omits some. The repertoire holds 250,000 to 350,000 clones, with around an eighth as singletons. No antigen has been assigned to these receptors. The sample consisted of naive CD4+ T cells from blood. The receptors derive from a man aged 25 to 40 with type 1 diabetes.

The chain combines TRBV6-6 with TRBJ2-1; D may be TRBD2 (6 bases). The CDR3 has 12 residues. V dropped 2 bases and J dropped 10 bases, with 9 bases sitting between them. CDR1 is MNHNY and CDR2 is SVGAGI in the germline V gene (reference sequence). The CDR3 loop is CASSYKEGEQFF. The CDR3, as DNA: TGTGCCAGCAGTTACAAGGAGGGCGAGCAGTTCTTC.

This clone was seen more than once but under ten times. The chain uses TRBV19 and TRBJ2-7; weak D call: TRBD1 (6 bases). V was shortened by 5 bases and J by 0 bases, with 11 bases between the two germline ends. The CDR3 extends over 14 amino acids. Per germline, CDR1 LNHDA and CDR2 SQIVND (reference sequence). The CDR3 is CASSDDRSSYEQYF. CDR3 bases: TGTGCCAGTAGTGACGACAGGAGCTCCTACGAGCAGTACTTC.

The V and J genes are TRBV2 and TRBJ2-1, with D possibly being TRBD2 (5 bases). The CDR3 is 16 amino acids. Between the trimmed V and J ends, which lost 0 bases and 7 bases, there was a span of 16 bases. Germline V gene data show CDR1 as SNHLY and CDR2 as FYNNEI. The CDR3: CASSEALLGSVNEQFF. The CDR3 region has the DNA TGTGCCAGCAGTGAAGCGCTTCTAGGTAGCGTTAATGAGCAGTTCTTC.

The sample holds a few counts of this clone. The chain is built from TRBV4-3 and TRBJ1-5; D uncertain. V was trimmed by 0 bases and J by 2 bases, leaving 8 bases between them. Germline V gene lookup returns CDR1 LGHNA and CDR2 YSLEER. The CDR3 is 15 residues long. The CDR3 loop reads CASSQDQAGNQPQHF. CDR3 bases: TGCGCCAGCAGCCAAGACCAGGCTGGCAATCAGCCCCAGCATTTT.